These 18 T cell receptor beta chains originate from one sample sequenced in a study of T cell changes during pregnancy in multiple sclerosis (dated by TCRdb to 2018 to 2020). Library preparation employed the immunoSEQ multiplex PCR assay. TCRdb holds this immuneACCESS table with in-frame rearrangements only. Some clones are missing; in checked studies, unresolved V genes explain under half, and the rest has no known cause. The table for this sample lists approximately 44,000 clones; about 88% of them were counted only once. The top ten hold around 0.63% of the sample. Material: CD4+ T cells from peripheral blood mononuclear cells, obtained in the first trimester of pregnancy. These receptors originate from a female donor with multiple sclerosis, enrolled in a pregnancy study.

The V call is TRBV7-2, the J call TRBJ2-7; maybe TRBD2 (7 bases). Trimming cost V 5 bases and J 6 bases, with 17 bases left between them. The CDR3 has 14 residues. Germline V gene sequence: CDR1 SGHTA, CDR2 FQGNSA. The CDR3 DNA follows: TGTGCCAGCAGCCAAAGCTTAAGGGGGGGCGAGCAGTACTTC. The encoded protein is CASSQSLRGGEQYF. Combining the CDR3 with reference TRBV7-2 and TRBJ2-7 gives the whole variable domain GAGVSQSPSNKVTEKGKDVELRCDPISGHTALYWYRQSLGQGLEFLIYFQGNSAPDKSGLPSDRFSAERTGGSVSTLTIQRTQQEDSAVYLCASSQSLRGGEQYFGPGTRLTVT.

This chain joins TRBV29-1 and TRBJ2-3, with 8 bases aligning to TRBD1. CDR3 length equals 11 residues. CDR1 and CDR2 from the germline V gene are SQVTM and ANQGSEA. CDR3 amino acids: CRGQGTDTQYF. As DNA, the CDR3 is TGCAGGGGACAGGGCACAGATACGCAGTATTTT.

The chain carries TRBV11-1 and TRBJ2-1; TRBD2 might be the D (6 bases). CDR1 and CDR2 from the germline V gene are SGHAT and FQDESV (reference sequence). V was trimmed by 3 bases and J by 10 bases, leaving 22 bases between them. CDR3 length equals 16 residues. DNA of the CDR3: TGTGCCAGCAGCTTTGGTGGCGGGGAGAGCGTCCTAGAGCAGTTCTTC. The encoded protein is CASSFGGGESVLEQFF.

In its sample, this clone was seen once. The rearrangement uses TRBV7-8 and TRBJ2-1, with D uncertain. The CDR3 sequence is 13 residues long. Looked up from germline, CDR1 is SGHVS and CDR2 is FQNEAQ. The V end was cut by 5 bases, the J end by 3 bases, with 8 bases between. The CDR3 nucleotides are TGTGCCAGCAGCCTTCTAGGCTACAATGAGCAGTTCTTC. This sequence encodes CASSLLGYNEQFF. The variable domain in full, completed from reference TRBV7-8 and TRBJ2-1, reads GAGVSQSPRYKVAKRGQDVALRCDPISGHVSLFWYQQALGQGPEFLTYFQNEAQLDKSGLPSDRFFAERPEGSVSTLKIQRTQQEDSAVYLCASSLLGYNEQFFGPGTRLTVL.

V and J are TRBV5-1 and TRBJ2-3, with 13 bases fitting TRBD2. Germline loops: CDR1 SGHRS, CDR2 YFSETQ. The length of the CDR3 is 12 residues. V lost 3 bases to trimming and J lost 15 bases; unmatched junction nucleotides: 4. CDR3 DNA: TGCGCCAGCAGCTCGGGACTAGCGGGACTCTATTTT. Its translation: CASSSGLAGLYF.

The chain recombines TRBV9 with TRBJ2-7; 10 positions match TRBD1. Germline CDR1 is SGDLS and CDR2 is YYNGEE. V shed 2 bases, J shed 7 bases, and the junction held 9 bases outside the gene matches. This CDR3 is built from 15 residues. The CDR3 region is CASSVETGGGGEQYF. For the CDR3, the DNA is TGTGCCAGCAGCGTCGAGACAGGGGGCGGCGGGGAGCAGTACTTC.

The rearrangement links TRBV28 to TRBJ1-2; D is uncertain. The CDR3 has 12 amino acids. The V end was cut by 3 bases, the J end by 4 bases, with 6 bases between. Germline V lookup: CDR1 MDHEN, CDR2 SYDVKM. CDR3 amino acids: CASSLPGYGYTF. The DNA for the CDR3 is TGTGCCAGCAGTTTGCCAGGCTATGGCTACACCTTC.

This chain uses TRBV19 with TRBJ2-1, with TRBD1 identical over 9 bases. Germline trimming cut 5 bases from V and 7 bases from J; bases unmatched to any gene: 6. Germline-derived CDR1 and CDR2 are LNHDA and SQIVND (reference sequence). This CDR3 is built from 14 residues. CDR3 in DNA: TGTGCCAGTAGTGACCGGGACAGGGCGAATGAGCAGTTCTTC. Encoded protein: CASSDRDRANEQFF.

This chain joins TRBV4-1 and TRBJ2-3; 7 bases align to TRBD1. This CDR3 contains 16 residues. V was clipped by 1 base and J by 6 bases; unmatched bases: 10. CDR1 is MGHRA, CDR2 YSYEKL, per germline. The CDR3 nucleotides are TGCGCCAGCAGCCAAGGGTTCAGGGGGTATTACGATACGCAGTATTTT. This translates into CASSQGFRGYYDTQYF.

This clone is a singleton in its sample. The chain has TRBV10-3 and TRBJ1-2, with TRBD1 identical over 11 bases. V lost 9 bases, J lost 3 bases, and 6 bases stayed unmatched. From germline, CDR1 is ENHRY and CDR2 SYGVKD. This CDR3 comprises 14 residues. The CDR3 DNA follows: TGTGCCATTAAACCGGGACAGGGGGACTATGGCTACACCTTC. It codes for CAIKPGQGDYGYTF.

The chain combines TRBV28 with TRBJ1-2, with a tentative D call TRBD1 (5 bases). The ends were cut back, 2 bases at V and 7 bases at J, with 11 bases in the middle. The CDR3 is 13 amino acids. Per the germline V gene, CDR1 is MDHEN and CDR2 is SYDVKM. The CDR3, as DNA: TGTGCCAGCAGTTTAGTGTCGGGGGTTGGCTACACCTTC. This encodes CASSLVSGVGYTF.

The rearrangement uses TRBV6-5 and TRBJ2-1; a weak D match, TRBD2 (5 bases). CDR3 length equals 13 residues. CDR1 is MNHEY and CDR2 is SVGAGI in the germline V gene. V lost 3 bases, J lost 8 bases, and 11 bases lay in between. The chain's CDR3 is CASSYTSRDEQFF. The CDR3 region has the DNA TGTGCCAGCAGTTATACTAGTCGGGATGAGCAGTTCTTC.

CDR3 in DNA: TGCAGTATGGGGCTAGCGGGTCACAATGAGCAGTTCTTC. It translates to CSMGLAGHNEQFF. The chain links TRBV29-1 to TRBJ2-1, with 8 bases aligning to TRBD2. CDR1 SQVTM and CDR2 ANQGSEA come from the germline V gene. The CDR3 consists of 13 residues.

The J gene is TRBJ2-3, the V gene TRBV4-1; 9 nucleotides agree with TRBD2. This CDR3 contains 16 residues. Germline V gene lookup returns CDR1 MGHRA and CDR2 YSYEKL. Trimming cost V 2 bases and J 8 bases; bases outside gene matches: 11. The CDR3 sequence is CASSQRLAEGGGTQYF. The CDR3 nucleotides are TGCGCCAGCAGCCAACGACTAGCGGAGGGGGGGGGTACGCAGTATTTT.

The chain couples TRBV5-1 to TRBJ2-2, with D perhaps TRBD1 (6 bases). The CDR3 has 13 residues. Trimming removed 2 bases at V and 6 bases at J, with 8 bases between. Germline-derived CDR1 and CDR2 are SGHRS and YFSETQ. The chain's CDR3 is CASSLTGSGELFF. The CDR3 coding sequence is TGCGCCAGCAGCTTAACAGGGTCCGGGGAGCTGTTTTTT.

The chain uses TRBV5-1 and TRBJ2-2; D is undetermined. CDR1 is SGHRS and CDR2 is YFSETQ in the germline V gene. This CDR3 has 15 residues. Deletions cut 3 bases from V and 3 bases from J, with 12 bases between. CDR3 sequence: CASSSSLVDTGELFF. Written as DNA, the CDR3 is TGCGCCAGCAGCTCGAGTTTAGTCGACACCGGGGAGCTGTTTTTT.

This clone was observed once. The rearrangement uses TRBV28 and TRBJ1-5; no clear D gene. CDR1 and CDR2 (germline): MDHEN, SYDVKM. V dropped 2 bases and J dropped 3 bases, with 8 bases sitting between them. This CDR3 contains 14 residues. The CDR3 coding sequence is TGTGCCAGCAGTTTACAGTCAGTCAATCAGCCCCAGCATTTT. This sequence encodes CASSLQSVNQPQHF. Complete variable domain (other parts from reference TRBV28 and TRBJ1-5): DVKVTQSSRYLVKRTGEKVFLECVQDMDHENMFWYRQDPGLGLRLIYFSYDVKMKEKGDIPEGYSVSREKKERFSLILESASTNQTSMYLCASSLQSVNQPQHFGDGTRLSIL.

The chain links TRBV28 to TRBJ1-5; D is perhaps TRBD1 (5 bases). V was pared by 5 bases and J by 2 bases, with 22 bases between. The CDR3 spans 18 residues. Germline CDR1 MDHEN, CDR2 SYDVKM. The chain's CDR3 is CASSPSQGWGSRNQPQHF. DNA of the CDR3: TGTGCCAGCAGTCCCTCTCAGGGTTGGGGCAGTCGCAATCAGCCCCAGCATTTT.